This TCR beta chain was identified in a study of blood T cell repertoires in COVID-19. The CDR3 covers 14 residues. Germline V gene data show CDR1 as KGHSH and CDR2 as LQKENI. Losses at the gene ends were 3 bases for V and 4 bases for J; bases not matched to a gene: 2. Using immunoSEQ multiplex PCR, the repertoire was profiled, and TCRdb retains in-frame clones only, with some absent. The table lists around 140,000 clones, roughly nine tenths of them singletons, with 11% in the top ten. The sequencing input was peripheral blood. This receptor was identified in a woman in her 70s with COVID-19, enrolled during active disease. The chain recombines TRBV18 with TRBJ2-2, with 7 positions matching TRBD1. The DNA of the CDR3 is TGTGCCAGCTCACCTCGGACAGGCACCGGGGAGCTGTTTTTT. This translates into CASSPRTGTGELFF.